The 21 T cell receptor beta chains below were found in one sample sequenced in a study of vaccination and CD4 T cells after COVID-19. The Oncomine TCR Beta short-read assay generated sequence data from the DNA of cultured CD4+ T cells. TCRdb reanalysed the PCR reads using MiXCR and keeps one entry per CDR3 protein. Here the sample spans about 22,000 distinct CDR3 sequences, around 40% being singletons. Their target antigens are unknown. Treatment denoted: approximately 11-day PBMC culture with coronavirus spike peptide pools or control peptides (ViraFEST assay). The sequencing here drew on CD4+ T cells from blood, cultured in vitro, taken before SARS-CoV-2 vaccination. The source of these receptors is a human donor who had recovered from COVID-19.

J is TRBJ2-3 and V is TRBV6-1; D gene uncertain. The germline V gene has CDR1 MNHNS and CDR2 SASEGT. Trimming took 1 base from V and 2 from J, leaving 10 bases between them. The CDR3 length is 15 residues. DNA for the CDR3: TGTGCCAGCAGTGAAGAGTATGTAGTCACAGATACGCAGTATTTT. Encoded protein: CASSEEYVVTDTQYF.

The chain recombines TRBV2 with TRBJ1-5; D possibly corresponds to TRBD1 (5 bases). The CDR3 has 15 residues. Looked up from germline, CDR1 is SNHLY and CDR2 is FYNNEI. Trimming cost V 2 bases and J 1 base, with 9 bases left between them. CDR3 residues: CASSEYGGSNQPQHF. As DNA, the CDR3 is TGTGCCAGCAGTGAATACGGGGGAAGCAATCAGCCCCAGCATTTT.

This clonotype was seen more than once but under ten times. CDR3 nucleotide sequence: TGTGCCAGCAGCTTACAAGCTCGGGCAGCGACTAATGAAAAACTGTTTTTT. Protein product: CASSLQARAATNEKLFF. The chain has TRBV7-2 and TRBJ1-4; no clear D gene. The CDR3 length is 17 residues. In germline, CDR1 is SGHTA, CDR2 FQGNSA. The ends were cut back, 2 bases at V and 2 bases at J, with 15 bases in the middle.

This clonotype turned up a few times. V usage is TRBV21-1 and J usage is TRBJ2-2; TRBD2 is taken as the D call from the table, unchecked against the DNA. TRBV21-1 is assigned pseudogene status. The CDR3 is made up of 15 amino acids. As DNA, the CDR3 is TGTGCCAGGGGGGAGGGGGACCCGAACACCGGGGAGCTGTTTTTT. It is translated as CARGEGDPNTGELFF.

Here the CDR3 DNA reads TGTGCCAGTAGTATGGCAGGGAGGGCTGGCTACACCTTC. As protein: CASSMAGRAGYTF. The chain is built from TRBV19 and TRBJ1-2, with D maybe TRBD1 (5 bases). The germline V and J ends were trimmed by 3 bases and 7 bases, with 12 bases remaining between them. Germline V gives CDR1 LNHDA, CDR2 SQIVND (reference sequence). The CDR3 length is 13 residues.

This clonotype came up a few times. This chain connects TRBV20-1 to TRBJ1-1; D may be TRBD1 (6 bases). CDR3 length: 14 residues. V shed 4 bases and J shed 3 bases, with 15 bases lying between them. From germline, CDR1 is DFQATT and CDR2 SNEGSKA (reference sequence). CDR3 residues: CSAIGGRLDTEAFF. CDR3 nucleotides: TGCAGTGCTATTGGGGGCCGGTTGGACACTGAAGCTTTCTTT.

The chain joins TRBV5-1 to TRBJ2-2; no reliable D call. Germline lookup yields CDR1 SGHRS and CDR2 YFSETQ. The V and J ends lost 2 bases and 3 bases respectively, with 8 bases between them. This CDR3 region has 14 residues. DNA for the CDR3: TGCGCCAGCAGCTTACAACCGGACACCGGGGAGCTGTTTTTT. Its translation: CASSLQPDTGELFF.

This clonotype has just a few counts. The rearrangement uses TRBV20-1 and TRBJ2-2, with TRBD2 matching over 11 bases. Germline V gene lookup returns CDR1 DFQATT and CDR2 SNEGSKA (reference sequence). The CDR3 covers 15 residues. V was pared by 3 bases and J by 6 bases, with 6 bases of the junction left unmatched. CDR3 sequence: CSASRLAGGAGELFF. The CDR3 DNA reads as TGCAGTGCTAGTAGGCTAGCGGGGGGCGCCGGGGAGCTGTTTTTT.

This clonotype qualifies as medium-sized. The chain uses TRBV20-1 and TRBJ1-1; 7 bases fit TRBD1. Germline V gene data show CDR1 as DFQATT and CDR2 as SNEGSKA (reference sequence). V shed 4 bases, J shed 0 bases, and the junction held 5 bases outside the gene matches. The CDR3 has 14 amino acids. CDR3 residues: CSATGDRMNTEAFF. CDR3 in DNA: TGCAGTGCTACCGGGGACAGAATGAACACTGAAGCTTTCTTT.

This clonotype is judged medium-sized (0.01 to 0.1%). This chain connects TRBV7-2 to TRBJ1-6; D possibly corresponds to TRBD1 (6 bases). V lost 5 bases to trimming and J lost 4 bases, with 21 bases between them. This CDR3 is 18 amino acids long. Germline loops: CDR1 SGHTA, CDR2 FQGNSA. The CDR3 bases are TGTGCCAGCAGCACGGGGACCGGGGGCAGGAGTTATAATTCACCCCTCCACTTT. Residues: CASSTGTGGRSYNSPLHF.

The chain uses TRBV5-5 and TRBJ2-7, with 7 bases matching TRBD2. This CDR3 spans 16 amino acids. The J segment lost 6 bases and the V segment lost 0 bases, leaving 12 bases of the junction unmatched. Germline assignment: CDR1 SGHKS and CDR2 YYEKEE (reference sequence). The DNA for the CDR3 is TGTGCCAGCAGCTTGGAAGTGGGGACTAACCTTGGCGAGCAGTACTTC. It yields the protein CASSLEVGTNLGEQYF.

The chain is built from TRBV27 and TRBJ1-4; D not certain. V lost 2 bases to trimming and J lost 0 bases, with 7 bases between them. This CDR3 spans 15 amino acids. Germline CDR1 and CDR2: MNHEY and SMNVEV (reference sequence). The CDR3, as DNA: TGTGCCAGCAGTTTAAACGGTGCAACTAATGAAAAACTGTTTTTT. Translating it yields CASSLNGATNEKLFF. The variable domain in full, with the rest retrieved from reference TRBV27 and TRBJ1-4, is EAQVTQNPRYLITVTGKKLTVTCSQNMNHEYMSWYRQDPGLGLRQIYYSMNVEVTDKGDVPEGYKVSRKEKRNFPLILESPSPNQTSLYFCASSLNGATNEKLFFGSGTQLSVL.

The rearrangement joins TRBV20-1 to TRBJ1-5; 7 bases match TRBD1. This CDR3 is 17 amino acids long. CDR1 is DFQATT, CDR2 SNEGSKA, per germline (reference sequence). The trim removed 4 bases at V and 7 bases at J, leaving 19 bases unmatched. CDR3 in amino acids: CSATTGGVKGARQPQHF. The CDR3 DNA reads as TGCAGTGCTACCACTGGGGGCGTCAAGGGGGCTAGGCAGCCCCAGCATTTT.

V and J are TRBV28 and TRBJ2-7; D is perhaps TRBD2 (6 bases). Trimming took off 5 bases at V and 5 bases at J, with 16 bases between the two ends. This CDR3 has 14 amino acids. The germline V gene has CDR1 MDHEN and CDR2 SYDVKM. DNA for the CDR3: TGTGCCAGCAGTCGCCGGGAGTATAGGAACGAGCAGTACTTC. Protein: CASSRREYRNEQYF. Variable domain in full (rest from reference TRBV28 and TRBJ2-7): DVKVTQSSRYLVKRTGEKVFLECVQDMDHENMFWYRQDPGLGLRLIYFSYDVKMKEKGDIPEGYSVSREKKERFSLILESASTNQTSMYLCASSRREYRNEQYFGPGTRLTVT.

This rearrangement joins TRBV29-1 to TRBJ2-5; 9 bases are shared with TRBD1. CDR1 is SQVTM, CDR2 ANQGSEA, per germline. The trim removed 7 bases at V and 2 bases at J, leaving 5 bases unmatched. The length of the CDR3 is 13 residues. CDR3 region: CSANGQGQETQYF. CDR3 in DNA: TGCAGCGCCAACGGACAGGGGCAAGAGACCCAGTACTTC.

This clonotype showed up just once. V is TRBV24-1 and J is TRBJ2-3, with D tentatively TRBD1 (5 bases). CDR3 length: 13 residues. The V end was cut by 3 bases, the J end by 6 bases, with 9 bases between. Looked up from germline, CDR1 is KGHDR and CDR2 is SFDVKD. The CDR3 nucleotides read TGTGCCACCAGTGATCAGGGCCGGGATACGCAGTATTTT. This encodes CATSDQGRDTQYF.

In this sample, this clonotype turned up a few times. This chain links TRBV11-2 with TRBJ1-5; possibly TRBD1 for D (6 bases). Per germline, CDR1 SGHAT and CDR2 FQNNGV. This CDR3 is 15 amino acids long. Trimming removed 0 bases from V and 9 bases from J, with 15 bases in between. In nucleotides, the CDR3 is TGTGCCAGCAGCTTAGAGGCGGCAGGACAGCGGCCCCAGCATTTT. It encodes CASSLEAAGQRPQHF.

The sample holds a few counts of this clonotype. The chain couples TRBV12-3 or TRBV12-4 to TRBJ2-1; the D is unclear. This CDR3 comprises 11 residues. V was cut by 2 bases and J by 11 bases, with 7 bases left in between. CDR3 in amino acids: CASSLIQQQFF. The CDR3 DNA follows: TGTGCCAGCAGTTTAATACAGCAGCAGTTCTTC.

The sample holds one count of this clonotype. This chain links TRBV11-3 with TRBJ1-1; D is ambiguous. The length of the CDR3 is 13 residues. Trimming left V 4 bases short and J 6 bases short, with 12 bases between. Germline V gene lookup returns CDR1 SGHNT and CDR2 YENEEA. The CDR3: CASSSSPSAEAFF. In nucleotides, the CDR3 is TGTGCCAGCAGCTCCTCGCCGTCAGCTGAAGCTTTCTTT.

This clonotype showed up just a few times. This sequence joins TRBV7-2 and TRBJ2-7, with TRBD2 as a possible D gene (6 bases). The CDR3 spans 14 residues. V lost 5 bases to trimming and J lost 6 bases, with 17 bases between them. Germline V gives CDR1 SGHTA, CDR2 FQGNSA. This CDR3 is CASSPARAGGEQYF. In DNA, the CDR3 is TGTGCCAGCAGCCCAGCGAGGGCCGGGGGCGAGCAGTACTTC.

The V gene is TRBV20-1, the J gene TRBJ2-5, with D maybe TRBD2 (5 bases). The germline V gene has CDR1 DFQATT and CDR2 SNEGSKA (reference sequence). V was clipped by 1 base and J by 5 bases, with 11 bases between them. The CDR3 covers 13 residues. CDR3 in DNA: TGCAGTGCTAGAGTCCCGGGCGGGGAGACCCAGTACTTC. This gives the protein CSARVPGGETQYF.